Below are 24 T cell receptor beta chains sequenced from a single sample in a study of cytomegalovirus exposure and HLA in healthy donors. The PCR ran on 60 Vbeta and 13 Jbeta primers. This table comes from immunoSEQ multiplex PCR, and its TCRdb copy is limited to in-frame clones, with some not included. The sample holds over 90,000 clones; 65% to 85% are singletons and the top ten take around 3%. Sequencing input: PBMCs. The source of these receptors is a female donor in good health and CMV-seropositive.

This chain joins TRBV5-1 and TRBJ2-7; TRBD2 aligns across 10 bases. V was clipped by 4 bases and J by 3 bases; unmatched bases: 4. The CDR3 is 14 amino acids. CDR1 and CDR2 (germline): SGHRS, YFSETQ. This CDR3 reads CASSAGTSDYEQYF. CDR3 sequence (DNA): TGCGCCAGCAGCGCCGGGACTAGCGACTACGAGCAGTACTTC.

The chain joins TRBV18 to TRBJ1-5, with 8 bases that match TRBD1. The CDR3 sequence is 16 residues long. J was trimmed by 5 bases and V by 4 bases; bases with no gene match: 10. Germline-derived CDR1 and CDR2 are KGHSH and LQKENI. In nucleotides, the CDR3 is TGTGCCAGCTCACGAGGACAGGGAGGTGGAGATCAGCCCCAGCATTTT. Amino acid sequence: CASSRGQGGGDQPQHF.

The chain joins TRBV27 to TRBJ1-2, with 7 bases matching TRBD1. V was clipped by 6 bases and J by 3 bases; unmatched bases: 4. CDR3 length: 13 amino acids. Germline V CDR1 and CDR2: MNHEY, SMNVEV (reference sequence). CDR3 nucleotides: TGTGCCAGCAGCTTAACAGGGGACTATGGCTACACCTTC. It codes for CASSLTGDYGYTF.

This clone was seen just once. The J gene is TRBJ1-5, the V gene TRBV4-2, with TRBD1 matching over 10 bases. Germline V lookup: CDR1 LGHNA, CDR2 YNFKEQ. J was trimmed by 6 bases and V by 2 bases; bases with no gene match: 7. The CDR3 covers 16 residues. The CDR3 here is CASSQTGTGEFQPQHF. CDR3 DNA sequence: TGTGCCAGCAGCCAAACCGGGACAGGGGAATTTCAGCCCCAGCATTTT.

V usage is TRBV6-5 and J usage is TRBJ1-4; 10 positions match TRBD1. The CDR3 covers 15 residues. Trimming cost V 6 bases and J 5 bases; bases outside gene matches: 6. Germline CDR1 MNHEY, CDR2 SVGAGI. CDR3 loop: CASSRWTGGNEKLFF. For the CDR3, the DNA is TGTGCCAGCAGCCGCTGGACAGGGGGAAATGAAAAACTGTTTTTT.

V usage is TRBV7-2 and J usage is TRBJ2-2; 8 positions match TRBD2. From germline, CDR1 is SGHTA and CDR2 FQGNSA. With 1 base clipped from V and 5 bases from J, the junction kept 3 bases outside the gene matches. The CDR3 consists of 15 residues. The DNA of the CDR3 is TGTGCCAGCAGCTTAGGGCTAGCGGGTACCGGGGAGCTGTTTTTT. Translated, it gives CASSLGLAGTGELFF.

This chain links TRBV10-1 with TRBJ2-3; 8 bases are shared with TRBD1. Germline values: CDR1 WNHNN, CDR2 SYGVQD (reference sequence). The CDR3 runs 15 residues. V lost 3 bases and J lost 1; bases outside the gene matches: 3. CDR3 protein: CASSDGGQGTDTQYF. The CDR3, as DNA: TGCGCCAGCAGTGATGGGGGACAGGGCACAGATACGCAGTATTTT.

V is TRBV20-1 and J is TRBJ2-7; a weak D match, TRBD2 (5 bases). Germline lookup yields CDR1 DFQATT and CDR2 SNEGSKA (reference sequence). There are 11 residues in the CDR3. V dropped 2 bases and J dropped 7 bases, with 9 bases sitting between them. CDR3 nucleotide sequence: TGCAGTGCTAGACGTCGGGGTGAGCAGTACTTC. This codes for CSARRRGEQYF.

This rearrangement joins TRBV2 to TRBJ2-7; D might be TRBD1 (5 bases). V dropped 1 base and J dropped 4 bases, with 20 bases sitting between them. This CDR3 is 17 amino acids long. Germline V gives CDR1 SNHLY, CDR2 FYNNEI. CDR3 DNA: TGTGCCAGCAGTGAAGGAGTCACCAGGGTCCCTCCTTACGAGCAGTACTTC. It translates to CASSEGVTRVPPYEQYF.

The rearrangement links TRBV25-1 to TRBJ2-5, with 7 nucleotides matching TRBD1. From germline, CDR1 is MGHDK and CDR2 SYGVNS. This CDR3 contains 14 residues. Losses at the gene ends were 6 bases for V and 3 bases for J; bases not matched to a gene: 7. This CDR3 is CASSWGQGEETQYF. The CDR3 coding sequence is TGTGCCAGCAGCTGGGGGCAGGGGGAAGAGACCCAGTACTTC.

The table lists this clone with a count of one. The chain employs TRBV9 and TRBJ1-4, with 8 bases matching TRBD1. Looked up from germline, CDR1 is SGDLS and CDR2 is YYNGEE. Trimming removed 4 bases from V and 7 bases from J; junction bases left unmatched: 6. The CDR3 has 14 residues. The CDR3 DNA sequence: TGTGCCAGCAGCCCCGACAGGGGCAGTGAAAAACTGTTTTTT. This translates into CASSPDRGSEKLFF.

This chain connects TRBV4-1 to TRBJ2-7; possibly TRBD2 for D (6 bases). V lost 3 bases and J 3 bases, leaving 12 bases between the germline ends. The CDR3 is 14 residues long. Germline CDR1 is MGHRA and CDR2 is YSYEKL. DNA of the CDR3: TGCGCCAGCAGCCAGAGGGACTTGAACTACGAGCAGTACTTC. The encoded protein is CASSQRDLNYEQYF.

The chain employs TRBV9 and TRBJ2-7; D may be TRBD2 (6 bases). Trimming shortened V by 0 bases and J by 0 bases, and 13 bases separated the two germline ends. The CDR3 runs to 16 residues. Germline V lookup: CDR1 SGDLS, CDR2 YYNGEE. The CDR3 sequence: CASSVGGDTLSYEQYF. The CDR3 coding sequence is TGTGCCAGCAGCGTAGGCGGGGATACTCTCTCCTACGAGCAGTACTTC.

In this sample, this clone turned up a few times. The chain joins TRBV20-1 to TRBJ2-5; the D gene is possibly TRBD2 (6 bases). CDR3 size: 11 residues. Between the trimmed V and J ends, which lost 5 bases and 3 bases, there was a span of 7 bases. Looked up from germline, CDR1 is DFQATT and CDR2 is SNEGSKA (reference sequence). The CDR3 nucleotides are TGCAGTGCTGCTAGCGAAGAGACCCAGTACTTC. It codes for CSAASEETQYF.

The V gene is TRBV30, the J gene TRBJ1-2, with 11 bases that match TRBD1. Germline values: CDR1 GTSNPN, CDR2 SVGIG (reference sequence). The CDR3 totals 15 residues. V lost 1 base and J lost 7; bases outside the gene matches: 8. The CDR3 is CAWSGVTGQGVGYTF. CDR3 bases: TGTGCCTGGAGTGGGGTAACGGGACAGGGGGTTGGCTACACCTTC.

The gene calls are TRBV27 and TRBJ1-5, with 10 bases that match TRBD1. The CDR3 runs to 15 residues. J gave up 6 bases and V 9 bases, and 11 bases lay outside the gene matches. Germline V gives CDR1 MNHEY, CDR2 SMNVEV (reference sequence). CDR3 DNA sequence: TGTGCCAGAGAGCGGACAGGGGGTTCCGGTCAGCCCCAGCATTTT. Its translation is CARERTGGSGQPQHF.

This chain joins TRBV7-2 and TRBJ2-7, with D maybe TRBD2 (5 bases). Germline V gene lookup returns CDR1 SGHTA and CDR2 FQGNSA. CDR3 length: 15 residues. V lost 1 base and J lost 2, with 12 bases in between. The CDR3 spells CASSLGSRGPYEQYF. The CDR3 DNA follows: TGTGCCAGCAGCTTAGGTTCGAGAGGGCCCTACGAGCAGTACTTC. The complete variable domain, with remaining parts taken from reference TRBV7-2 and TRBJ2-7, reads GAGVSQSPSNKVTEKGKDVELRCDPISGHTALYWYRQSLGQGLEFLIYFQGNSAPDKSGLPSDRFSAERTGGSVSTLTIQRTQQEDSAVYLCASSLGSRGPYEQYFGPGTRLTVT.

In its sample, this clone was seen a few times. The chain links TRBV11-2 to TRBJ2-5; 7 nucleotides align to TRBD2. Trimming cost V 4 bases and J 1 base; bases outside gene matches: 9. This CDR3 is 16 amino acids long. CDR1 SGHAT and CDR2 FQNNGV come from the germline V gene. This chain's CDR3 is CASSSQRDEPQETQYF. The CDR3 DNA follows: TGTGCCAGCAGCTCGCAGCGGGACGAACCCCAAGAGACCCAGTACTTC.

The rearrangement uses TRBV28 and TRBJ2-1; the match to TRBD2 covers 8 bases. V gave up 6 bases and J gave up 5 bases; unmatched junction bases: 6. The CDR3 covers 14 residues. Germline CDR1 reads MDHEN; CDR2 reads SYDVKM. Here the CDR3 DNA reads TGTGCCAGCAGGTCCGGGGGGGGCCACAATGAGCAGTTCTTC. Amino acid sequence: CASRSGGGHNEQFF.

This clone was seen only a few times. An end of the junction does not agree with germline; a read error may underlie this. The chain joins TRBV7-7 to TRBJ2-2, with 7 bases identical to TRBD1. In germline, CDR1 is SSHAT, CDR2 FNYEAQ (reference sequence). CDR3 length: 15 amino acids. CDR3 amino acids: CASSLATGTAGELFF. Written as DNA, the CDR3 is TGTGCTAGCAGCTTAGCCACCGGGACAGCCGGGGAGCTGTTTTTT.

This clone was detected once. The CDR3 reads CASSLSGGAYYGYTF. The CDR3 bases are TGTGCCAGCAGCTTATCAGGGGGCGCATACTATGGCTACACCTTC. This chain joins TRBV7-9 and TRBJ1-2; TRBD1 matches at 8 bases. This CDR3 has 15 amino acids. The germline CDR1 and CDR2 sequences are SEHNR and FQNEAQ (reference sequence). V was clipped by 2 bases and J by 3 bases; unmatched bases: 5.

The genes are TRBV23-1 and TRBJ1-6, with D uncertain. TRBV23-1 is placed among ORFs of uncertain function. This CDR3 contains 17 residues. The ends were cut back, 3 bases at V and 5 bases at J, with 17 bases in the middle. The CDR3 DNA reads TGCGCCAGCAGTCACGGACCCACCTCGGAGGATAATTCACCCCTCCACTTT. This translates into CASSHGPTSEDNSPLHF.

This clone was counted a single time. The chain recombines TRBV14 with TRBJ1-1; weak D call: TRBD1 (6 bases). The germline V gene has CDR1 SGHDN and CDR2 FVKESK. This CDR3 contains 14 residues. V was trimmed by 4 bases and J by 0 bases, leaving 9 bases between them. The CDR3 DNA is TGTGCCAGCAGCCTCGACAGGATGAACACTGAAGCTTTCTTT. It is translated as CASSLDRMNTEAFF.

This clone was detected only a few times. This chain links TRBV6-1 with TRBJ2-2; 8 bases are shared with TRBD2. CDR3 length: 15 amino acids. The J segment lost 5 bases and the V segment lost 2 bases, leaving 4 bases of the junction unmatched. The germline CDR1 and CDR2 sequences are MNHNS and SASEGT. The CDR3 here is CASSERLAGTGELFF. CDR3 DNA sequence: TGTGCCAGCAGTGAACGGCTAGCGGGTACCGGGGAGCTGTTTTTT.